This TCR beta chain derives from a study of cytomegalovirus exposure and HLA in healthy donors (TCRdb year 2017). About the study as a whole: According to an earlier analysis of 587 of the donors, about 190 million T cells yielded roughly 100 million unique TCR beta sequences and approximately 300 Gb of sequence data. In a later genetic analysis, genome-wide SNP genotypes for about 55% of the 666 donors were used, and that subset was treated as a discovery cohort. To predict cytomegalovirus infection status, the study combined high-throughput TCR immunosequencing, statistical association of individual TCRs with disease status, and machine learning. A later analysis re-examined previously published TCR beta repertoires from about 700 donors and added high-resolution HLA genotyping to investigate patterns of TCR occurrence. Among roughly 400 genotyped donors of the cohort, an average of roughly 230,000 unique TCR beta nucleotide sequences was sequenced per donor, of which roughly 17% were non-productive. Typing coverage differed by locus: A, B, C, DRB1 and DQB1 were typed in about 620-630 donors, DQA1 in about 510, DPA1 in some 610, and DPB1 in just under 490. An early release covering about 600 HLA-typed donors comprised about 300 gigabases of sequencing data and approximately 80 million unique TCR sequences. Besides the first cohort of more than 650 subjects, a separate validation cohort made up of around 120 different subjects was used. Among the roughly 410 genotyped donors, around 81% belonged to the genetic ancestry cluster associated with self-reported Caucasian donors. An earlier analysis of some 600 of the donors applied high-throughput TCR beta sequencing to assess whether each TCR beta V gene segment acted as functional or pseudogenic. Because of strong linkage in the cohort, roughly five DR-DQ haplotypes were treated as single units for association and clustering. The study profiled the T cell repertoires of hundreds of subjects by immunosequencing and related them to cytomegalovirus serostatus. The study aimed to test whether cataloging public T cell receptors could reveal signatures of past pathogen exposure. Alongside the repertoire data, information on donor age, sex, ethnicity and CMV serostatus was compiled. All discovery cohort repertoires had been generated on a single sequencing platform. The later analysis used no new phenotypic data to find candidate immune exposures, relying instead on TCR beta sequences and their occurrence across donors. Both class I and class II loci were covered by HLA typing, at four-digit resolution. What the study reported, not specific to this receptor: Roughly 17 rarely observed V segments, including chromosome 9 orphons, were excluded from the earlier analysis of some 590 of the donors because counts were too low. A cluster of highly shared sequence variants was judged likely to be a technical artifact of the sequencing pipeline. HLA typing was unavailable for some donors at each locus, so association tests used only the typed subset. A later analysis found that HLA-associated TCR beta chains were more clonally expanded and had lower generation probabilities than equally common non-associated chains. A later analysis found that most CMV-associated TCR beta chains appeared HLA-restricted, with HLA associations seemingly driven largely by CMV exposure. Because the 87-base-pair reads could not distinguish some IMGT-functional V segments, including TRBV6-2 and TRBV6-3, those segments were excluded. The study gave a list of over 150 TCR beta chains associated with cytomegalovirus. In a later genetic analysis, a missense DCLRE1C variant was associated with V-gene and J-gene trimming of TCR beta chains, and the association was replicated in an independent cohort. A later analysis associated 16,951 TCR beta sequences with specific HLA alleles at a false discovery rate of 0.05. In an earlier analysis of a few hundred of the donors, most TCR beta V segments were observed in productive rearrangements about 87% or about 30% of the time, broadly matching IMGT annotations. Across donors, most TCR sequences were observed very rarely, whereas some public TCRs were present in many individuals. The cohort was sequenced for TCR beta chains only, and without alpha or paired-chain data the features that could be detected were limited. In a later analysis, TCR association rates were found to vary across HLA loci, with the most associated TCRs seen for DRB1 alleles and the fewest for HLA-C alleles. A later genetic analysis reported fewer N-insertions in productive TCRs among donors in an Asian-associated ancestry cluster than the roughly 620-donor mean. CMV serostatus was the only immune exposure information available for the cohort. In both the original and validation cohorts, the classifier was reported to diagnose cytomegalovirus status with high specificity and sensitivity. Sequencing depth was assumed to be roughly uniform across donors in the presence/absence analyses, though that assumption may not hold. In vitro tests confirmed that a few of the cytomegalovirus-associated TCR beta chains recognize cytomegalovirus antigens. Assigning TCR associations to individual alleles was difficult when HLA alleles, especially DR and DQ, strongly co-occurred. According to a later analysis, parvovirus B19, influenza, CMV and Epstein-Barr virus appeared linked to several top co-occurrence clusters. Correlated functional status among segregating V segments might be attributable to linkage disequilibrium, but an unknown experimental factor could not be ruled out. It was suggested by the authors that the approach could potentially be generalized to other disease states and immunological phenotypes. A further reported finding was that TCR beta sequences accurately predicted the HLA-A and HLA-B alleles for most subjects in the first cohort.

The protocol used for the library was the immunoSEQ multiplex PCR assay. For the multiplex PCR, a mixture combining 60 forward primers for TCR Vbeta segments and 13 reverse primers for TCR Jbeta segments was used. A multiplex PCR assay on genomic DNA amplified the CDR3 region of rearranged TCR beta genes. The amplified TCR beta libraries were sequenced on the Illumina HiSeq System as 87-base-pair reads. In the authors' own workflow: A later analysis tallied 75 million to 95 million unique TCR beta chains across the 610 or so repertoires, and about 12 million of those chains were shared by two or more donors. Raw reads were error-corrected and collapsed into unique sequences with a nearest-neighbor algorithm that merged closely related sequences to remove PCR and sequencing errors. CDR3 sequences were aligned to IMGT reference sequences to assign V, D and J gene segments. For a sequence to be retained, a match of at least six nucleotides to both a V gene segment and a J gene segment was required. A rearrangement was called productive if the CDR3 had no stop codons and remained in frame with V and J, and every other rearrangement was called non-productive. CDR3 was defined according to IMGT convention as the region running from the second conserved V-encoded cysteine to the conserved J-encoded phenylalanine. Sequences without an unambiguous match to a single V gene segment were excluded from the earlier analysis of about 600 of the donors. An earlier analysis of almost 600 of the donors classified V segments as functional when productive rearrangements were above 56.7% and as segregating when the standard deviation between donors was above 5%. To diagnose cytomegalovirus status from the catalog of TCR beta chain sequences, a statistical classification framework was built. A later analysis assigned V and J genes by comparing TCR nucleotide sequences with IMGT/GENE-DB human TR gene sequences. The TCRdist pipeline was used in a later analysis to assign CDR3 sequences and most-parsimonious VDJ recombination scenarios. In a later analysis, each TCR beta chain was defined by its CDR3 amino acid sequence together with its V-gene family, and reads lacking a unique V-gene family were excluded. In a later analysis, around 650 highly shared, low-generation-probability nucleotide sequences were removed to address suspected cross-contamination and a sequencing artifact. A later analysis calculated a clonal expansion index for each public chain from normalized within-repertoire ranks of inferred template counts. Generation probabilities in a later analysis came from a VDJ recombination model fitted to out-of-frame rearrangements, and those results were checked against IGoR. Hypergeometric tests were used in a later analysis to score TCR-TCR, TCR-HLA and TCR-CMV co-occurrence, with a repertoire-size bias correction applied to the TCR pairs. To estimate false discovery rates, a later analysis permuted the HLA or CMV assignments 20 times. In a later analysis, co-occurring TCRs were grouped using DBSCAN, and TCRdist sequence similarity was added for clustering within HLA-allele-positive subsets. Repertoires with fewer than 30,000 or more than 120,000 public chains, plus five repertoires with anomalous nucleotide sharing, were excluded from co-occurrence clustering. This is the immuneACCESS table as TCRdb keeps it, with only in-frame sequences that have V and J called. A part of the clones is gone; compared with another copy, unresolved V genes explain less than half, and the rest is unexplained. Clonal size and the V and J genes are those of that table, whereas D and trimming came from the DNA. The sample yields 130,000 or so clones; around 8.5% were counted once. 5% to 7% of the sample goes to the ten largest clones.

With respect to this clone: No antigen is known for it. Within one base of it there is no much larger clone, and no base qualities were kept.

The cohort consisted of 600 to 700 healthy bone marrow donors. Cohort members were all nominally healthy when sampled, although unrecorded immune exposures were likely present. The donor tested CMV seronegative and was one of the 352 seronegative cohort members. Each donor provided a peripheral blood sample, and peripheral blood mononuclear cells were used for TCR beta sequencing. Genomic DNA extraction from the blood cell samples was performed with the Qiagen DNeasy Blood Extraction Kit. Per the germline V gene (reference sequence), SEHNR is the CDR1 and FQNEAQ is the CDR2. V is reduced by 5 bases and J by 3 bases, leaving a spacing of 10 bases between them. The CDR3 measures 13 amino acids from cysteine to phenylalanine. Of the read, only the CDR3 DNA is kept; its 39 bases are in frame from base 1.

Recombination connected TRBV7-9 to TRBJ2-5; the D gene is perhaps TRBD1, on 5 matching bases. What was sequenced was PBMCs. This sequence was found in a man aged 40-49 years in good health and CMV-seronegative. DNA sequence: TGTGCCAGCAGCCAAGGGGTAGAAGAGACCCAGTACTTC. It translates to CASSQGVEETQYF.